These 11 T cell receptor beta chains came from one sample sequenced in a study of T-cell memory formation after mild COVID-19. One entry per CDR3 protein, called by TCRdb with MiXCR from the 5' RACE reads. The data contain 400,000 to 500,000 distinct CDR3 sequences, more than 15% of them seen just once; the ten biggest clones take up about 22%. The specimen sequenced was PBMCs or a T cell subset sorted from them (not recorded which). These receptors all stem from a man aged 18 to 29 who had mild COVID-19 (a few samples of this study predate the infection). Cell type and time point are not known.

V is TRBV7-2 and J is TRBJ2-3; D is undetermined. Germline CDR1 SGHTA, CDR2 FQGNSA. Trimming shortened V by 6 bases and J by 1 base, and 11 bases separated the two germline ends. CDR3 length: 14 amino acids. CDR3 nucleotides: TGTGCCAGCAGGGTAACTGGGCGCACAGATACGCAGTATTTT. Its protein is CASRVTGRTDTQYF.

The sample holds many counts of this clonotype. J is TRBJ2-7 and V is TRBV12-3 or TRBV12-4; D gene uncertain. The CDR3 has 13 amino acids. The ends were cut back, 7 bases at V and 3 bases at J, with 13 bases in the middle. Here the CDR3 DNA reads TGTGCCAGCAAAGACCACAGACTCTACGAGCAGTACTTC. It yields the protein CASKDHRLYEQYF.

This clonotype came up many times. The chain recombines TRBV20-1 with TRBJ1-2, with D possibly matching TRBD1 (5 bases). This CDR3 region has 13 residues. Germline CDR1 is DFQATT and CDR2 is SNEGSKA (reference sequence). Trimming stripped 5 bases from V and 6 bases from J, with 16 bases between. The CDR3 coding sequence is TGCAGTGCTGTCAGGGTTGACATTAATGGCTACACCTTC. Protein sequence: CSAVRVDINGYTF.

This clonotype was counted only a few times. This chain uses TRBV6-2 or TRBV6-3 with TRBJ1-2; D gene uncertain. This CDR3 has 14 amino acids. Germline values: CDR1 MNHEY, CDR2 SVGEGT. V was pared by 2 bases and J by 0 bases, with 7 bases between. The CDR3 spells CASSYDGANYGYTF. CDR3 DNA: TGTGCCAGCAGTTACGACGGAGCTAACTATGGCTACACCTTC.

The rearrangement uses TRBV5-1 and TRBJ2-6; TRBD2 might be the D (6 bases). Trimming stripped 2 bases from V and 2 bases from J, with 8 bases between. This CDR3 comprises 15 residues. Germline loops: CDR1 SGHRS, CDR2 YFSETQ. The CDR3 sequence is CASSFGEAGANVLTF. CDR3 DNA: TGCGCCAGCAGCTTTGGGGAGGCTGGGGCCAACGTCCTGACTTTC. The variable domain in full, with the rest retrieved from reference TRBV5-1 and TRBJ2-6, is KAGVTQTPRYLIKTRGQQVTLSCSPISGHRSVSWYQQTPGQGLQFLFEYFSETQRNKGNFPGRFSGRQFSNSRSEMNVSTLELGDSALYLCASSFGEAGANVLTFGAGSRLTVL.

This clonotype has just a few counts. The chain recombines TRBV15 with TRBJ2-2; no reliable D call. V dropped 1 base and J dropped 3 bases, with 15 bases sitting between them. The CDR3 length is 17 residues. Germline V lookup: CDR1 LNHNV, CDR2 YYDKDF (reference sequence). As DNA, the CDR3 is TGTGCCACCAGCAGAGGAGATCATGCTGGAGACACCGGGGAGCTGTTTTTT. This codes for CATSRGDHAGDTGELFF. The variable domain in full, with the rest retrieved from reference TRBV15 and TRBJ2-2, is DAMVIQNPRYQVTQFGKPVTLSCSQTLNHNVMYWYQQKSSQAPKLLFHYYDKDFNNEADTPDNFQSRRPNTSFCFLDIRSPGLGDTAMYLCATSRGDHAGDTGELFFGEGSRLTVL.

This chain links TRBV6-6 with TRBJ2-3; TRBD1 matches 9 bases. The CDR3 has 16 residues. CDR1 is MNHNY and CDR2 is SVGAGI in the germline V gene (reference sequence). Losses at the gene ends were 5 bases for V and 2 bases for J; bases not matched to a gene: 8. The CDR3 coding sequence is TGTGCCAGCAGTCCCCGGGACAGGGAGGTCACAGATACGCAGTATTTT. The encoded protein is CASSPRDREVTDTQYF.

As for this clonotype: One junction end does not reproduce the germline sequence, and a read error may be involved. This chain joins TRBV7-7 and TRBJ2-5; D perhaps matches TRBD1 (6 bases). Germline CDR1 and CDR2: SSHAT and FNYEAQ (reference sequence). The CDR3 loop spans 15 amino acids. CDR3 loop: CASSLQDRPQETQYF. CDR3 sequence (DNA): TGTGCTAGCAGCTTACAAGACAGGCCCCAAGAGACCCAGTACTTC.

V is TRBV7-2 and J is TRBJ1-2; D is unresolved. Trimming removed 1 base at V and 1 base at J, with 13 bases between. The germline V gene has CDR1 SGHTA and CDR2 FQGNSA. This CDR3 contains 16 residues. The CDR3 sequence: CASSLGPTLDNYGYTF. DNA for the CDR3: TGTGCCAGCAGCTTAGGACCCACCCTGGATAACTATGGCTACACCTTC.

The CDR3 region has the DNA TGTGCCAGCAGGCATACAGGGCGCTCCTACAATGAGCAGTTCTTC. Translating it yields CASRHTGRSYNEQFF. This chain connects TRBV12-3 or TRBV12-4 to TRBJ2-1, with D maybe TRBD1 (6 bases). V was cut by 6 bases and J by 0 bases, with 12 bases left in between. The CDR3 spans 15 residues.

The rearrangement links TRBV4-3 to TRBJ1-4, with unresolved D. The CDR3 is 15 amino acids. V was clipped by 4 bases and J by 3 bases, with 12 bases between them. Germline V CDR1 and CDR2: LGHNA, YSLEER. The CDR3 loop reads CASSPGPLANEKLFF. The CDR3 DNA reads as TGCGCCAGCAGCCCTGGTCCGTTAGCTAATGAAAAACTGTTTTTT.